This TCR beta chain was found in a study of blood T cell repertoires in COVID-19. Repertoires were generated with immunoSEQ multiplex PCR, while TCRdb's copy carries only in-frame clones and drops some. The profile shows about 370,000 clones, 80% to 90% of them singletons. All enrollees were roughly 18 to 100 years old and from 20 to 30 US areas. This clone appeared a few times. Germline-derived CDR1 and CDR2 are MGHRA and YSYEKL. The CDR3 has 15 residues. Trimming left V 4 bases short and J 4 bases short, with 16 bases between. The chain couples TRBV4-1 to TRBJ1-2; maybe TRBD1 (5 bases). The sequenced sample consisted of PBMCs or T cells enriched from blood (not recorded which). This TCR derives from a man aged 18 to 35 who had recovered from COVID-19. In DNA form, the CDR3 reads TGCGCCAGCAGCCTATCACAGGCGGTTCTCTATGGCTACACCTTC. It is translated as CASSLSQAVLYGYTF.